This is a list of T cell receptor beta chains from one sample in a study of OX40 agonist ivuxolimab in advanced cancers. Method: immunoSEQ multiplex PCR; TCRdb's copy keeps in-frame clones and lacks some. There are 70,000 to 95,000 clones in the sample; approximately 91% occur only once, and about 0.7% lies in the top ten. The sequencing here drew on CD4+ or CD8+ T cells sorted from blood, taken in a trial of the OX40 agonist ivuxolimab. All receptors come from an adult with an advanced solid tumor such as melanoma, head and neck, liver or kidney cancer. The CDR3 runs from the conserved cysteine through the conserved F or W. D genes are given only for firm matches. Expanded clones are given a class, and other clones once, few, many or no size at all.

j_call	v_call	clone_size	d_call	cdr3_nt	cdr3_aa
TRBJ2-1	TRBV18	-	-	TGTGCCAGCTCACCCGGACTCGACAATGAGCAGTTCTTC	CASSPGLDNEQFF
TRBJ2-1	TRBV27	-	-	TGTGCCAGCAGTTTAGGTTCGATCCCTTCCTACAATGAGCAGTTCTTC	CASSLGSIPSYNEQFF
TRBJ2-1	TRBV14	-	-	TGTGCCAAAAAGGCTAGCGTGGGCAATGAGCAGTTCTTC	CAKKASVGNEQFF
TRBJ2-5	TRBV9	-	TRBD2	TGTGCCAGCAGTTGGACTAGCGGGGGTCAAGAGACCCAGTACTTC	CASSWTSGGQETQYF
TRBJ2-2	TRBV5-1	once	-	TGCGCCAGCAGCTTGGGGGGCTGGGACACCGGGGAGCTGTTTTTT	CASSLGGWDTGELFF
TRBJ2-7	TRBV10-3	-	TRBD2	TGTGCCATCCGGACTAGGCAGGAGGGCTACGAGCAGTACTTC	CAIRTRQEGYEQYF
TRBJ1-1	TRBV2	-	-	TGTGCCAGCAGTGTCCAGGTCGGTGACACTGAAGCTTTCTTT	CASSVQVGDTEAFF
TRBJ1-2	TRBV2	-	-	TGTGCCAGCAATCCCCGTTCGGAATTCTATGGCTACACCTTC	CASNPRSEFYGYTF
TRBJ1-1	TRBV7-8	once	-	TGTGCCAGCAGCCTTGGGACGGCCACTGAAGCTTTCTTT	CASSLGTATEAFF
TRBJ2-5	TRBV29-1	-	-	TGCAGCGTTGACGCCTCAGGGCAATGGGAGACCCAGTACTTC	CSVDASGQWETQYF
TRBJ2-1	TRBV5-1	-	-	TGCGCCAGCAGCTCAGCGCTAGACCCTTTAAGAAGTGAGCAGTTCTTC	CASSSALDPLRSEQFF
TRBJ1-2	TRBV6-5	-	-	TGTGCCAGCAGTTCTGGCGGGTTCTATGGCTACACCTTC	CASSSGGFYGYTF
TRBJ1-2	TRBV6-5	-	-	TGTGCCAGCAGTTCGATGGGGTTCAATGGCTACACCTTC	CASSSMGFNGYTF
TRBJ2-3	TRBV7-3	-	-	TGTGCCAGCAGCTTGACAGTGGCCTGGGGTGGTGGCACAGATACGCAGTATTTT	CASSLTVAWGGGTDTQYF
TRBJ2-3	TRBV11-2	few	TRBD2	TGTGCCAGCAGCCCTGGGGGTAGCGGGAGAGGTACAGATACGCAGTATTTT	CASSPGGSGRGTDTQYF
TRBJ2-7	TRBV5-4	-	-	TGTGCCAGCAGCTTCGGACATTCAAAAGGCCTCGAGCAGTACTTC	CASSFGHSKGLEQYF
TRBJ2-3	TRBV2	-	-	TGTGCCAGCAGTGGGACTCCTAGCACAGATACGCAGTATTTT	CASSGTPSTDTQYF
TRBJ1-1	TRBV5-1	-	-	TGCGCCAGCAGGAAAGGGAAGGAGAACACTGAAGCTTTCTTT	CASRKGKENTEAFF
TRBJ2-3	TRBV6-1	once	-	TGTGCCAGCAGTGAAGCTGTAGCGACTAGCACAGATACGCAGTATTTT	CASSEAVATSTDTQYF
TRBJ2-5	TRBV7-9	-	-	TGTGCCAGCAGCTTTTGGCTAGACAACCAAGAGACCCAGTACTTC	CASSFWLDNQETQYF
TRBJ2-1	TRBV30	-	-	TGTGCCTGGAGTGTAAACGACAATGAGCAGTTCTTC	CAWSVNDNEQFF
TRBJ1-1	TRBV6-1	-	-	TGTGCCAGCAGTGAGGGCAGCTCCCCAACTGAAGCTTTCTTT	CASSEGSSPTEAFF